This TCR beta chain was recovered during a study of regulatory T cells in long-lasting Graves disease. Study results and caveats: Persistent patients had more shared public clonotypes (2,741) than new patients (about 1,000).

Germline V gives CDR1 LGHDT, CDR2 YNNKEL (reference sequence). This CDR3 spans 15 amino acids. V dropped 4 bases and J dropped 6 bases, with 18 bases sitting between them. Arm-PCR of CDR3 regions and iRepertoire HTBI primers were used to build TCR beta libraries. TCRdb reprocessed the multiplex PCR reads via MiXCR and lists one record per CDR3 protein. The sample includes about 620,000 distinct CDR3 sequences, roughly 15% seen only once; the top ten take around 19%. This clonotype occurred a few times. The antigen is undetermined. Described time point: newly diagnosed GD, antithyroid drugs for less than 3 months. PBMC-derived RNA was used for the TCR library. The same specimen was also included in a second study, on T cells in Graves' hyperthyroidism and ophthalmopathy. That source adds: The study used the HTBI primer set for a first-round RT-PCR of the TCR CDR3.

This chain connects TRBV3-1 to TRBJ2-5; D is possibly TRBD2 (6 bases). The TCR was taken from a woman aged 25 to 39 with Graves disease. The material sequenced was peripheral blood mononuclear cells (PBMCs), taken at new diagnosis, from a patient treated with antithyroid drugs. The CDR3 DNA is TGTGCCAGCAGCCCGCTCGGGGGATCGGTTAAGACCCAGTACTTC. The encoded protein is CASSPLGGSVKTQYF.